Following are 14 T cell receptor beta chains from one sample sequenced in a study of high-grade serous ovarian cancer treatment subgroups. Tumor samples were taken before definitive surgery or chemotherapy. Here immunoSEQ multiplex PCR was the method, and the copy in TCRdb shows in-frame clones only, minus some. The repertoire includes thousands of clones, roughly 60% of them detected once, and under 6.5% sits in the top ten. Specimen: tumor tissue. The receptor source for this set is a human donor with high-grade serous ovarian cancer.

Within the sample, this clone is medium-sized. This chain uses TRBV29-1 with TRBJ1-2; D is possibly TRBD1 (5 bases). The ends were cut back, 6 bases at V and 5 bases at J, with 16 bases in the middle. This CDR3 region has 13 residues. Per the germline V gene, CDR1 is SQVTM and CDR2 is ANQGSEA. The CDR3: CSVERGIGYGYTF. As DNA, the CDR3 is TGCAGCGTCGAGAGGGGAATTGGGTATGGCTACACCTTC.

The rearrangement joins TRBV7-8 to TRBJ1-6, with 7 nucleotides matching TRBD1. Trimming at V came to 8 bases and at J to 6 bases, leaving 7 bases not matched to a gene. The CDR3 is made up of 14 amino acids. Germline CDR1 reads SGHVS; CDR2 reads FQNEAQ. This CDR3 reads CASARGQPNSPLHF. Here the CDR3 DNA reads TGTGCCAGCGCAAGGGGACAGCCTAATTCACCCCTCCACTTT.

With respect to this clone: Given a much more abundant clone one base away, this may be a read error. The chain couples TRBV5-1 to TRBJ1-1, with TRBD1 as a possible D gene (5 bases). The CDR3 contains 15 residues. Per germline, CDR1 SGHRS and CDR2 YFSETQ. The CDR3 nucleotides read TGCGCCAGCAGCGACAGTGGTATGCTCGGCACTGAAACTTTCTTT. Protein sequence: CASSDSGMLGTETFF.

The rearrangement uses TRBV2 and TRBJ1-5, with D possibly TRBD1 on 6 matching bases. Trimming stripped 7 bases from V and 5 bases from J, with 15 bases between. There are 14 residues in the CDR3. From germline, CDR1 is SNHLY and CDR2 FYNNEI. As DNA, the CDR3 is TGTGCCAGCAAGGTCCTACAGGGTGATCAGCCCCAGCATTTT. Protein: CASKVLQGDQPQHF.

The chain is built from TRBV4-1 and TRBJ1-3; possibly TRBD1 for D (5 bases). The CDR3 totals 16 residues. The germline V and J ends were trimmed by 2 bases and 0 bases, with 11 bases remaining between them. The germline V gene encodes CDR1 MGHRA and CDR2 YSYEKL. CDR3 sequence reads: CASSQTLQVSGNTIYF. The CDR3 nucleotides are TGCGCCAGCAGCCAAACCCTACAGGTCTCTGGAAACACCATATATTTT.

CDR3 sequence reads: CASSIDAGGRTDTQYF. DNA for the CDR3: TGTGCCAGTAGTATAGACGCGGGAGGGAGGACAGATACGCAGTATTTT. The chain joins TRBV19 to TRBJ2-3; 9 nucleotides match TRBD2. CDR3 length: 16 amino acids. The V segment lost 0 bases and the J segment 3 bases; nucleotides outside the gene matches: 4. CDR1 LNHDA and CDR2 SQIVND come from the germline V gene (reference sequence).

The chain couples TRBV2 to TRBJ1-6; TRBD1 matches at 10 bases. Germline loops: CDR1 SNHLY, CDR2 FYNNEI. Trimming removed 4 bases from V and 9 bases from J; junction bases left unmatched: 6. The CDR3 has 15 residues. CDR3 residues: CASSAGQGLGSPLHF. CDR3 coding DNA: TGTGCCAGCAGTGCGGGACAGGGGTTGGGTTCACCCCTCCACTTT.

The chain uses TRBV30 and TRBJ2-1; no reliable D call. The length of the CDR3 is 11 residues. Germline V CDR1 and CDR2: GTSNPN, SVGIG (reference sequence). Trimming took 3 bases from V and 4 from J, leaving 4 bases between them. CDR3 protein: CAWSQYNEQFF. The CDR3 DNA reads as TGTGCCTGGAGCCAGTACAATGAGCAGTTCTTC.

The CDR3 DNA is TGTGCCAGCAGTTTATCGAGAGGAATTGGTTCGGAGACCCAGTACTTC. This encodes CASSLSRGIGSETQYF. The V and J genes are TRBV27 and TRBJ2-5; no definite D call. The CDR3 sequence is 16 residues long. The V end was cut by 0 bases, the J end by 5 bases, with 16 bases between. Looked up from germline, CDR1 is MNHEY and CDR2 is SMNVEV (reference sequence).

The V call is TRBV5-1, the J call TRBJ2-1, with a tentative D call TRBD1 (6 bases). This CDR3 contains 15 residues. From germline, CDR1 is SGHRS and CDR2 YFSETQ. Trimming pared 5 bases from V and 0 bases from J, leaving 12 bases between. The CDR3 region is CASSSDRISYNEQFF. DNA for the CDR3: TGCGCCAGCAGTAGTGACAGGATCTCCTACAATGAGCAGTTCTTC.

This clone was recorded a few times. The V and J genes are TRBV16 and TRBJ2-7; 7 bases fit TRBD2. V lost 3 bases, J lost 2 bases, and 10 bases stayed unmatched. The CDR3 sequence is 16 residues long. Germline V gives CDR1 KGHSY, CDR2 FQNENV. The chain's CDR3 is CASSHPGGNVPYEQYF. CDR3 nucleotide sequence: TGTGCCAGCAGCCACCCCGGGGGGAACGTCCCCTACGAGCAGTACTTC. The complete variable domain, with remaining parts taken from reference TRBV16 and TRBJ2-7, reads GEEVAQTPKHLVRGEGQKAKLYCAPIKGHSYVFWYQQVLKNEFKFLISFQNENVFDETGMPKERFSAKCLPNSPCSLEIQATKLEDSAVYFCASSHPGGNVPYEQYFGPGTRLTVT.

By its share, this clone is medium-sized. The rearrangement links TRBV11-2 to TRBJ1-1; D ambiguous. Germline CDR1 SGHAT, CDR2 FQNNGV. V dropped 6 bases and J dropped 11 bases, with 16 bases sitting between them. The CDR3 loop spans 12 amino acids. This CDR3 is CASSSPRESAFF. In nucleotides, the CDR3 is TGTGCCAGCAGTTCCCCTCGGGAGAGTGCTTTCTTT. Combining the CDR3 with reference TRBV11-2 and TRBJ1-1 gives the whole variable domain EAGVAQSPRYKIIEKRQSVAFWCNPISGHATLYWYQQILGQGPKLLIQFQNNGVVDDSQLPKDRFSAERLKGVDSTLKIQPAKLEDSAVYLCASSSPRESAFFGQGTRLTVV.

This clone has only a few counts. The V and J genes are TRBV2 and TRBJ1-3; the D gene is possibly TRBD1 (6 bases). The CDR3 has 15 residues. Trimming took off 2 bases at V and 2 bases at J, with 10 bases between the two ends. CDR1 SNHLY and CDR2 FYNNEI come from the germline V gene. The CDR3 is CASSEQSGAGNTIYF. The CDR3 nucleotides read TGTGCCAGCAGTGAACAGTCAGGGGCTGGAAACACCATATATTTT.

This clone was seen only a few times. The chain combines TRBV6-6 with TRBJ1-2; no firm D call. In germline, CDR1 is MNHNY, CDR2 SVGAGI (reference sequence). Between the trimmed V and J ends, which lost 2 bases and 4 bases, there was a span of 14 bases. The CDR3 loop spans 15 amino acids. This chain's CDR3 is CASSYGIPGGYGYTF. The CDR3 DNA reads as TGTGCCAGCAGTTACGGCATCCCAGGAGGCTATGGCTACACCTTC.